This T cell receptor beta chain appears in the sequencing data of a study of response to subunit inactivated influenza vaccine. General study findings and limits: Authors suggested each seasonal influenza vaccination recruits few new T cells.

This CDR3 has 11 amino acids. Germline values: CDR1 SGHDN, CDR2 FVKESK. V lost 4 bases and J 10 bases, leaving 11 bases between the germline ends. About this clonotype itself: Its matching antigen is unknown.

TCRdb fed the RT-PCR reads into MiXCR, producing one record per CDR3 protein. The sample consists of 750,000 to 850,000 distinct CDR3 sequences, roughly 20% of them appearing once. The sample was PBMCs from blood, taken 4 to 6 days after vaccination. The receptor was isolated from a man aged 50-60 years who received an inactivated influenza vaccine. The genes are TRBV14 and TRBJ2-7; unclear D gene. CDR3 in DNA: TGTGCCAGCAGCCCTGGTAGATACCAGTACTTC. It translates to CASSPGRYQYF.